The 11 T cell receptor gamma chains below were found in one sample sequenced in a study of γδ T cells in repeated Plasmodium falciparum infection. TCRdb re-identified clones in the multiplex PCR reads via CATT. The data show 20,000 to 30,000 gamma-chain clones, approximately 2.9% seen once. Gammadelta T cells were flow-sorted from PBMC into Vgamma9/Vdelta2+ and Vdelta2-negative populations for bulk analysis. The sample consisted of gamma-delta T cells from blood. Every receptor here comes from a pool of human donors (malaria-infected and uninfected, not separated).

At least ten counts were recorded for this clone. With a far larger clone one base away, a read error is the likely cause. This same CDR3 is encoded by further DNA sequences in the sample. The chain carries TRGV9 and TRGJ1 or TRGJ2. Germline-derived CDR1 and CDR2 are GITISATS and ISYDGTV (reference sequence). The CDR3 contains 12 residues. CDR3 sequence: CALYPNYYKKLF. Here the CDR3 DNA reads TGTGCCTTGTACCCGAATTATTATAAGAAGCTCTTT.

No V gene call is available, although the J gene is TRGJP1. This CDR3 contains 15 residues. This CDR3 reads CATWTEYTTGWFKIF. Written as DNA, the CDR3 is TGTGCCACCTGGACAGAATATACCACTGGTTGGTTCAAGATATTT.

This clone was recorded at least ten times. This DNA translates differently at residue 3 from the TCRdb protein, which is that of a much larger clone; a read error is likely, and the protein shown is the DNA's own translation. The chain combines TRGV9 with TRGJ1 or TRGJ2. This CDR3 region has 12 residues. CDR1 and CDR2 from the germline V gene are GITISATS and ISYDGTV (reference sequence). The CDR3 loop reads CASWVNYYKKLF. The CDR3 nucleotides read TGTGCCTCGTGGGTGAATTATTATAAGAAACTCTTT.

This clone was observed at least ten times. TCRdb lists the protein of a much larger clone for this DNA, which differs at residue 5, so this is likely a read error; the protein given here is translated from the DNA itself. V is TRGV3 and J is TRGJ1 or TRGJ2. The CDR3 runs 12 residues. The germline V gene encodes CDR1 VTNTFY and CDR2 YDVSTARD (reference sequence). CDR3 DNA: TGTGCCACCTGGGGCAGGCACTATAAGAAACTCTTT. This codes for CATWGRHYKKLF.

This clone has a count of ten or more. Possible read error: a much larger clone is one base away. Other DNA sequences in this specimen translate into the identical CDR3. The CDR3 DNA reads as TGTGCCACCTGGGATGGGCCGTCCTATTATAAGAAACTCTTT. It yields the protein CATWDGPSYYKKLF. The V and J genes are TRGV4 and TRGJ1 or TRGJ2. No J segment appears in TCRdb, so it was assigned here by matching the sequence to germline. J was trimmed by 4 bases and V by 0 bases; bases with no gene match: 6. This CDR3 is 14 amino acids long. From germline, CDR1 is EGSTGY and CDR2 YDSYTSSV.

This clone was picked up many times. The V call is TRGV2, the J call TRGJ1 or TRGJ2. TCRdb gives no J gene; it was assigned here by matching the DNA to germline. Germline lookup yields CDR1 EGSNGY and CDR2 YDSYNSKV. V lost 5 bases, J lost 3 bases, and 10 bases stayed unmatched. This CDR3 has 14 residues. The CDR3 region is CATWAGWSYYKKLF. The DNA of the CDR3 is TGTGCCACCTGGGCGGGATGGAGTTATTATAAGAAACTCTTT.

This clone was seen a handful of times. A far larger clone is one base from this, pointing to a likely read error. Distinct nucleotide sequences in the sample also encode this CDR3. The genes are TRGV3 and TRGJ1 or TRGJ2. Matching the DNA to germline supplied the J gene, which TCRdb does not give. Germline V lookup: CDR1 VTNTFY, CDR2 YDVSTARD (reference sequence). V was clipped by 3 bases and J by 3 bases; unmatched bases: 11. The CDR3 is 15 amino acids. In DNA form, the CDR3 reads TGTGCCACCTGGGACGTGGGCCCCCCTTATTATAAGAAACTCTTT. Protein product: CATWDVGPPYYKKLF.

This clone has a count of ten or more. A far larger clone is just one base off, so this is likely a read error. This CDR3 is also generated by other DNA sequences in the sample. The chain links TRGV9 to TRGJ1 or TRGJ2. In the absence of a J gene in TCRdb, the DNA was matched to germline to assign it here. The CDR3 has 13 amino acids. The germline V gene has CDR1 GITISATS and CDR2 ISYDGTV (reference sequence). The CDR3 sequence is CALWEVTDYKKLF. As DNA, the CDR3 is TGTGCCCTGTGGGAGGTGACGGATTATAAGAAACTCTTT.

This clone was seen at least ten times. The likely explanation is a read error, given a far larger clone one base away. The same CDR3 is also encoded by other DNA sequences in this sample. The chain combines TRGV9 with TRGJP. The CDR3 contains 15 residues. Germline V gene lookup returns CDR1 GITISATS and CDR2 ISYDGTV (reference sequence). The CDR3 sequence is CALWGVELGKKIKVF. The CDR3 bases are TGTGCCTTATGGGGTGTGGAGTTGGGCAAAAAAATCAAGGTATTT.

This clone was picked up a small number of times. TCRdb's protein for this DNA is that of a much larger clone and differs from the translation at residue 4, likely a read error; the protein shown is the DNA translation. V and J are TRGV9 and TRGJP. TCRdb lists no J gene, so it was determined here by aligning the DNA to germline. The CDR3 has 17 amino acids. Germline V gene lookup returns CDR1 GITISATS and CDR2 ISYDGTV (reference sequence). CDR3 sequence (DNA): TGTGCCTTGTGTGAGGTGACTGGTGAGTTGGGCAAAAAAATCAAGGTATTT. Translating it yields CALCEVTGELGKKIKVF.

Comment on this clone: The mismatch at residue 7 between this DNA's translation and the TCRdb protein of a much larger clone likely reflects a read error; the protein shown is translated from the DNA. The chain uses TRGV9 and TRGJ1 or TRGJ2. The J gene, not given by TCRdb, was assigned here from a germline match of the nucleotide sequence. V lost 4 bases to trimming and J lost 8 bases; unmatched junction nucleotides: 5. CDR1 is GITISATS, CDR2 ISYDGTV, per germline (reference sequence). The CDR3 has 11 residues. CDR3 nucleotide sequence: TGTGCCTTGTGGGAACAACATAAGAAACTCTTT. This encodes CALWEQHKKLF.